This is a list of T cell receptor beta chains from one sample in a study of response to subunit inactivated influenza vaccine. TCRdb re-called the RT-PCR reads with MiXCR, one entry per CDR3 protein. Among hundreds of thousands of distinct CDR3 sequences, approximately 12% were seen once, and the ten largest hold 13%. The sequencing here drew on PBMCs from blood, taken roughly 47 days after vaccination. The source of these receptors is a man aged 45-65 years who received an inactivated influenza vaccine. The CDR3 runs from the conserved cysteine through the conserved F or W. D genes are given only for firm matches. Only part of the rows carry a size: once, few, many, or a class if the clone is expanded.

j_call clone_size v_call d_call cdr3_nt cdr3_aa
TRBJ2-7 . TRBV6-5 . TGTGCCAGCAGTCATTCGGGCGGGCCCTACGAGCAGTACTTC CASSHSGGPYEQYF
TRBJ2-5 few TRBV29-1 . TGCAGCGTTGAGCCATTCGGTCAAGAGACCCAGTACTTC CSVEPFGQETQYF
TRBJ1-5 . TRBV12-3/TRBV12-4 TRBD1 TGTGCCAGCAGTTTACGCGGGACAGGTCGGCATCAGCCCCAGCATTTT CASSLRGTGRHQPQHF
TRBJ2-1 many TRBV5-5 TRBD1 TGTGCCAGCAGCTCGGCGTCGTGGACAGGGAGGAATGAGCAGTTCTTC CASSSASWTGRNEQFF
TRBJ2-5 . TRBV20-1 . TGCAGTGTACGCGGAGCCCAAGAGACCCAGTACTTC CSVRGAQETQYF
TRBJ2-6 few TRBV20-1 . TGCAGTGCTAGAGAGGAATGGCGCTCTGGGGCCAACGTCCTGACTTTC CSAREEWRSGANVLTF
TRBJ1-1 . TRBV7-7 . TGTGCTAGCAGCTTAGACCAGGGAACTGAAGCTTTCTTT CASSLDQGTEAFF
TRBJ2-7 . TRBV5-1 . TGCGCCAGCAGCTTGGAGCGAATCTACGAGCAGTACTTC CASSLERIYEQYF
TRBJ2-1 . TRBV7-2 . TGTGCCAGCAGCCTAAAATGGGAGCAGTTCTTC CASSLKWEQFF
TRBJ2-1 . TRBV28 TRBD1 TGTGCCAGCAGTTTCCCGACCCTGACAGGGTTGGTATACAATGAGCAGTTCTTC CASSFPTLTGLVYNEQFF
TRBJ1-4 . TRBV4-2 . TGTGCCAGCAGGACCGATCCTAATGAAAAACTGTTTTTT CASRTDPNEKLFF
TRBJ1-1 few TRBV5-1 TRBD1 TGCGCCAGCAGCCCCACAGGGGGGAGCCTTGAAGCTTTCTTT CASSPTGGSLEAFF
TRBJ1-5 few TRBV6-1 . TGTGCCAGCAGTGAAGCGCTAAGGTTCAATCAGCCCCAGCATTTT CASSEALRFNQPQHF
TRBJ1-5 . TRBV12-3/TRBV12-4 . TGTGCCAGCAGTTTAGCCGGAGGAGTAAAACAGCCCCAGCATTTT CASSLAGGVKQPQHF
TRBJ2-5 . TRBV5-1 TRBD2 TGCGCCAGCAGCTTGTCGAGTAGCGGGAGGGAGGAGACCCAGTACTTC CASSLSSSGREETQYF
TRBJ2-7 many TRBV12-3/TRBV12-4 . TGTGCCAGCAGTTTAGTCAGGCCTTGGGAGCAGTACTTC CASSLVRPWEQYF
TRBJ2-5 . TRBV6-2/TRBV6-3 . TGTGCCAGCAGTTATGGTCACCAAGAGACCCAGTACTTC CASSYGHQETQYF
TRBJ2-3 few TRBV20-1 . TGCAGTGCTAGAAGACTAGGGGGGGCAGATACGCAGTATTTT CSARRLGGADTQYF
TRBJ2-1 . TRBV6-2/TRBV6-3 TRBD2 TGTGCCAGCAGTTCCCTACAAGGACTAGCGGAAGGCAATGAGCAGTTCTTC CASSSLQGLAEGNEQFF
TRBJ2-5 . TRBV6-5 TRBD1 TGTGCCAGCAGTTACGGGGGGACAGGGAAAGAGACCCAGTACTTC CASSYGGTGKETQYF
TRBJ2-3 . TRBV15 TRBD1 TGTGCCACCAGCAGATCCTACTTACAGGCAGGGGGAGATACGCAGTATTTT CATSRSYLQAGGDTQYF
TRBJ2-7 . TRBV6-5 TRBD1 TGTGCCAGCAGTTACTTGCTGAGACAGGGGAGCTCCTACGAGCAGTACTTC CASSYLLRQGSSYEQYF
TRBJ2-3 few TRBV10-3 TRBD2 TGTGCCATCAGTGAGTCCCCCAGCGGGAGGACAGATACGCAGTATTTT CAISESPSGRTDTQYF
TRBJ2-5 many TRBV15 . TGTGCCACCAGCAGTAGGGGGGGGCGAGAGACCCAGTACTTC CATSSRGGRETQYF
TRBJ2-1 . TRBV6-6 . TGTGCCAGCAGTTATATGAGGGGTGAGCAGTTCTTC CASSYMRGEQFF
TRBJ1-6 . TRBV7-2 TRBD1 TGTGCCAGCAGCTTACGCGGACAGGGAAATTCACCCCTCCACTTT CASSLRGQGNSPLHF
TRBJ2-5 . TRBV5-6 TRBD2 TGTGCCAGCAGCTTTTCGGACCGGGGGGTCCCAGAGACCCAGTACTTC CASSFSDRGVPETQYF
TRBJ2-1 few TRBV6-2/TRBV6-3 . TGTGCCAGCCGAATTAGCGGCTCCCGCAATGAGCAGTTCTTC CASRISGSRNEQFF
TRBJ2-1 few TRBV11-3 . TGTGCCAGCAGCCAAAAGGGCGATGAGCAGTTCTTC CASSQKGDEQFF
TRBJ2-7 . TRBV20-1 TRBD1 TGCAGTGCCACGGACAGGGCCTACGAGCAGTACTTC CSATDRAYEQYF
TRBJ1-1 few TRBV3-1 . TGTGCCAGCAGCCACGGCCCAGGCACGGACACTGAAGCTTTCTTT CASSHGPGTDTEAFF
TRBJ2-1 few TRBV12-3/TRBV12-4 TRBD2 TGTGCCAGCAGTTCCGGGACTAGCGGGAGTTTGGGGCAGTTCTTC CASSSGTSGSLGQFF
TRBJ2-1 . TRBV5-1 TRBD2 TGCGCCAGTAGCTTGGTTATGGCGGGAGGTGGTAATGAGCAGTTCTTC CASSLVMAGGGNEQFF
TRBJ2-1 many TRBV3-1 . TGTGCCAGCAGCCAAGGGACTATATACAATGAGCAGTTCTTC CASSQGTIYNEQFF
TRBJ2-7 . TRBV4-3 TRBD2 TGCGCCAGCAGCCAAAGAAGCGGGAGCCCCGAGCAGTACTTC CASSQRSGSPEQYF
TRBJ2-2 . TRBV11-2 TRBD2 TGTGCCAGCAGCTTAGAATCGGGGGGGACCGGGGAGCTGTTTTTT CASSLESGGTGELFF
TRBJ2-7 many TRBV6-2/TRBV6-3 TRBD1 TGTGCCAGCAGTTACCTACAGGGGCGTACCTTCTACGAGCAGTACTTC CASSYLQGRTFYEQYF
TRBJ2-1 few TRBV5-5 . TGTGCCAGCAGCGCCCGTACTAGTCTTTCCAATGAGCAGTTCTTC CASSARTSLSNEQFF
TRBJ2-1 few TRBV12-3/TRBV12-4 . TGTGCCAGCAGAATCGGTTTAGGGGCGGGGAGTGAGCAGTTCTTC CASRIGLGAGSEQFF
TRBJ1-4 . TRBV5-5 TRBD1 TGTGCCAGCAGCGAGACAGGGGGATCGGGTGAAAAACTGTTTTTT CASSETGGSGEKLFF
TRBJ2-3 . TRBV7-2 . TGTGCCAGCAGCTCGCGTCGCTTGCTAGCCCTCCCAGATACGCAGTATTTT CASSSRRLLALPDTQYF
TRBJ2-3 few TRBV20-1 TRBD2 TGCAGTGCTAGAGATCGACTAGCGGGGGTCACAGATACGCAGTATTTT CSARDRLAGVTDTQYF
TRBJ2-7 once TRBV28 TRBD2 TGTGCCAGCAGTCCAAGCGGGACGGTGAGCTCCTACGAGCAGTACTTC CASSPSGTVSSYEQYF
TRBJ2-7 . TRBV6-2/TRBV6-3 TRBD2 TGTGCCAGCAGACGACTAGCGGGAGACCTTTACGAGCAGTACTTC CASRRLAGDLYEQYF
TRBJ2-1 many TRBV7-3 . TGTGCCAGCAGTTTGTCAGGGGACAATGAGCAGTTCTTC CASSLSGDNEQFF
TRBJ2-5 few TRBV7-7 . TGTGCCAGCAGCCTGTCCATAGGAGGGGGAGAGACCCAGTACTTC CASSLSIGGGETQYF
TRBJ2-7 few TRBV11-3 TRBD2 TGTGCCAGCAGCTTAACTAGCGGGGTAGCCTACGAGCAGTACTTC CASSLTSGVAYEQYF
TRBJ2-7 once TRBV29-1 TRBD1 TGCAGCGTGTGGACAGGGGGCAACGAGCAGTACTTC CSVWTGGNEQYF